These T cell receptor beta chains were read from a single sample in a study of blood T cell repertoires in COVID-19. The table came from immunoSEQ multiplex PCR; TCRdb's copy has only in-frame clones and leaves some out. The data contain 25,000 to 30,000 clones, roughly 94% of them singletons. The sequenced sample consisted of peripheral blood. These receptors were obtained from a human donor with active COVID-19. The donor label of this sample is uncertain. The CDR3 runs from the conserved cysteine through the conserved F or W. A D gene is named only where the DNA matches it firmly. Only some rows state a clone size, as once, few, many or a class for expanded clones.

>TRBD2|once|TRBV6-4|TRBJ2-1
CASIAGSYNEQFF
TGTGCCAGCATAGCGGGGAGTTACAATGAGCAGTTCTTC
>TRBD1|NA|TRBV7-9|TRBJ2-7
CASSSGQGRYEQYF
TGTGCCAGCAGCTCCGGACAGGGAAGGTACGAGCAGTACTTC
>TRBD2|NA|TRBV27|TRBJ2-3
CASSPTLSGGGDTQYF
TGTGCCAGCAGTCCCACCCTTAGCGGGGGCGGGGATACGCAGTATTTT
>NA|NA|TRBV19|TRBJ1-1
CASNVREVGTEAFF
TGTGCCAGTAACGTCAGGGAAGTGGGCACTGAAGCTTTCTTT
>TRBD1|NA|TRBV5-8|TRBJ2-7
CASSLWWTGAYEQYF
TGTGCCAGCAGCTTGTGGTGGACAGGGGCCTACGAGCAGTACTTC
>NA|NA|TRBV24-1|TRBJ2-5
CATSDPLVQETQYF
TGTGCCACCAGTGACCCGCTAGTCCAGGAGACCCAGTACTTC
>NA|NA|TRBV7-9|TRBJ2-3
CASSPQTTTDTQYF
TGTGCCAGCAGCCCCCAGACAACCACAGATACGCAGTATTTT
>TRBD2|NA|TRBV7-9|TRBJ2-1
CASSVLAGATYNEQFF
TGTGCCAGCAGCGTACTAGCGGGGGCCACCTACAATGAGCAGTTCTTC
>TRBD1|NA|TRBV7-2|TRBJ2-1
CASSFGTEYNEQFF
TGTGCCAGCAGCTTCGGGACAGAATACAATGAGCAGTTCTTC
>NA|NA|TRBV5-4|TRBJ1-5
CASSLWASRGNQPQHF
TGTGCCAGCAGCTTGTGGGCATCCAGGGGCAATCAGCCCCAGCATTTT